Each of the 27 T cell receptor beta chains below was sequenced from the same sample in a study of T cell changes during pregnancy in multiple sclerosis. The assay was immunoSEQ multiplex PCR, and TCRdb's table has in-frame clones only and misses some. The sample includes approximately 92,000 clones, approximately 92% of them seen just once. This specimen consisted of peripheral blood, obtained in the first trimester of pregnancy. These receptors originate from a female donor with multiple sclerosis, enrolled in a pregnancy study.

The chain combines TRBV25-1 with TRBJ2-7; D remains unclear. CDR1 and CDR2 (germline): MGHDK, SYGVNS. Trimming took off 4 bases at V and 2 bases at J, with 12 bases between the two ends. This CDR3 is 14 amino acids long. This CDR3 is CASSVATSTYEQYF. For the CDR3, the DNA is TGTGCCAGCAGTGTGGCCACCTCAACCTACGAGCAGTACTTC.

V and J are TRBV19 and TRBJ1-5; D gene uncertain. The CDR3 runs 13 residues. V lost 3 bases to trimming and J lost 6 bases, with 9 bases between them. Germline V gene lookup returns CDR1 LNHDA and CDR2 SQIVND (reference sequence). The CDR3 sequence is CASSIRGSQPQHF. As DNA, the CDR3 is TGTGCCAGTAGTATCCGAGGGAGTCAGCCCCAGCATTTT. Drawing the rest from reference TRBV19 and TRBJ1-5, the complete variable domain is DGGITQSPKYLFRKEGQNVTLSCEQNLNHDAMYWYRQDPGQGLRLIYYSQIVNDFQKGDIAEGYSVSREKKESFPLTVTSAQKNPTAFYLCASSIRGSQPQHFGDGTRLSIL.

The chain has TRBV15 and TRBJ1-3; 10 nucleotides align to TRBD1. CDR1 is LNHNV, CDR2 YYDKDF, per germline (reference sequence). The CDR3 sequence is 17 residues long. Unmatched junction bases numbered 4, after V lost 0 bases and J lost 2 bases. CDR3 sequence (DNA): TGTGCCACCAGCAGAGATTCCGGACAGGGGGCTGGAAACACCATATATTTT. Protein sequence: CATSRDSGQGAGNTIYF.

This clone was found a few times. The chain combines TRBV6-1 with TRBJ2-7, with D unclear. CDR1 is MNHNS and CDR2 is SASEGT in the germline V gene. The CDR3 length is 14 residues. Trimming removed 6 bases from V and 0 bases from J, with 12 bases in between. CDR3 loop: CASRAPSPSYEQYF. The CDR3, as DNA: TGTGCCAGCAGGGCCCCGTCACCCTCCTACGAGCAGTACTTC.

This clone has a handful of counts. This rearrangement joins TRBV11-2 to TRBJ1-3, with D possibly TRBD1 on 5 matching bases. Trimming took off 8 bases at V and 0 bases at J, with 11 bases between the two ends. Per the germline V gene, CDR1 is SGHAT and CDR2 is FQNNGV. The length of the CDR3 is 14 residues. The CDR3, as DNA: TGTGCCAGCTCAATGACAGTCTCTGGAAACACCATATATTTT. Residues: CASSMTVSGNTIYF.

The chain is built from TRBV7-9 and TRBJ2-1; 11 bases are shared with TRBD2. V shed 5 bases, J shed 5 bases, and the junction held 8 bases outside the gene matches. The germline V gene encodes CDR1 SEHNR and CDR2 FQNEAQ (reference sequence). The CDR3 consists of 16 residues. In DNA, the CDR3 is TGTGCCAGCAGCCTAGGCGCGGGACTAGCGGACAATGAGCAGTTCTTC. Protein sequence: CASSLGAGLADNEQFF. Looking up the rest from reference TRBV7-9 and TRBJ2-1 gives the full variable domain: DTGVSQNPRHKITKRGQNVTFRCDPISEHNRLYWYRQTLGQGPEFLTYFQNEAQLEKSRLLSDRFSAERPKGSFSTLEIQRTEQGDSAMYLCASSLGAGLADNEQFFGPGTRLTVL.

In DNA, the CDR3 is TGTGCCAGCAGTCGGGGAGGGGAAGCAGATACGCAGTATTTT. This encodes CASSRGGEADTQYF. V and J are TRBV27 and TRBJ2-3, with TRBD2 matching over 7 bases. Looked up from germline, CDR1 is MNHEY and CDR2 is SMNVEV (reference sequence). CDR3 length equals 14 residues. V gave up 5 bases and J gave up 4 bases; unmatched junction bases: 6.

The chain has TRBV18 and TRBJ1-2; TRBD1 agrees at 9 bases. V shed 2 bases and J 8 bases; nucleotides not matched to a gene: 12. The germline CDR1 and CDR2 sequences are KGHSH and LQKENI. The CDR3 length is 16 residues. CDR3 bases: TGTGCCAGCTCACCAAGAACAGGGGGCGCGGACGACGGCTACACCTTC. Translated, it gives CASSPRTGGADDGYTF. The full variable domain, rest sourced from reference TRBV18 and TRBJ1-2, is NAGVMQNPRHLVRRRGQEARLRCSPMKGHSHVYWYRQLPEEGLKFMVYLQKENIIDESGMPKERFSAEFPKEGPSILRIQQVVRGDSAAYFCASSPRTGGADDGYTFGSGTRLTVV.

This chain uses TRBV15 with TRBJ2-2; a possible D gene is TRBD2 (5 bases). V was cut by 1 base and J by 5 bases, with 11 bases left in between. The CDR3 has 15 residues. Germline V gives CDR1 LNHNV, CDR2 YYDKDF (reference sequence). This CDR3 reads CATSRGRTGTGELFF. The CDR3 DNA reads TGTGCCACCAGCAGAGGGAGGACTGGAACCGGGGAGCTGTTTTTT. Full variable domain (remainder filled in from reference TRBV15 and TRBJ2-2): DAMVIQNPRYQVTQFGKPVTLSCSQTLNHNVMYWYQQKSSQAPKLLFHYYDKDFNNEADTPDNFQSRRPNTSFCFLDIRSPGLGDTAMYLCATSRGRTGTGELFFGEGSRLTVL.

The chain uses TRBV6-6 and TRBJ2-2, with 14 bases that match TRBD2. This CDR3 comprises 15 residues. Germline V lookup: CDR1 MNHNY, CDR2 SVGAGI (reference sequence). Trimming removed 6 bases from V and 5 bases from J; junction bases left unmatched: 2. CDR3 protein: CASRGTSGSTGELFF. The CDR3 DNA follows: TGTGCCAGCAGGGGGACTAGCGGGAGTACCGGGGAGCTGTTTTTT.

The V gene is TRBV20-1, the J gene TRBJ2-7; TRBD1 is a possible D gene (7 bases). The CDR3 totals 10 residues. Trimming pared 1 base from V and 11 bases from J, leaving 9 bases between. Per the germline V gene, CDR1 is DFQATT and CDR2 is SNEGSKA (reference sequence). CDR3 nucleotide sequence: TGCAGTGCTAGAGCCAGGGGGGAGTACTTC. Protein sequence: CSARARGEYF.

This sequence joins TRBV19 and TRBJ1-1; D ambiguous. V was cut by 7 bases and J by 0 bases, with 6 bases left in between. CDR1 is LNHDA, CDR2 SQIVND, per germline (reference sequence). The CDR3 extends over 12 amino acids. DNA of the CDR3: TGTGCCAGTAATGGAGTGAACACTGAAGCTTTCTTT. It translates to CASNGVNTEAFF.

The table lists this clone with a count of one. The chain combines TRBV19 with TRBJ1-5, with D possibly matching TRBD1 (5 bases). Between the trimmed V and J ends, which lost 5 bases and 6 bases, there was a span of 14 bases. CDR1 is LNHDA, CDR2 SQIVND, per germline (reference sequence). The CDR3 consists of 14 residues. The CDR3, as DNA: TGTGCCAGTAGTTTCCAGGGTTCGGGTCAGCCCCAGCATTTT. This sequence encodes CASSFQGSGQPQHF.

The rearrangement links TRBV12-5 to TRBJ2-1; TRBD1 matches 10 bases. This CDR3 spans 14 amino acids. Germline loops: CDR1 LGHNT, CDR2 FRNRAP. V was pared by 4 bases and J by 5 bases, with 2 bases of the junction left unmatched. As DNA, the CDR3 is TGTGCTAGTGGTTCTGGGACAGGGGACAATGAGCAGTTCTTC. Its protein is CASGSGTGDNEQFF.

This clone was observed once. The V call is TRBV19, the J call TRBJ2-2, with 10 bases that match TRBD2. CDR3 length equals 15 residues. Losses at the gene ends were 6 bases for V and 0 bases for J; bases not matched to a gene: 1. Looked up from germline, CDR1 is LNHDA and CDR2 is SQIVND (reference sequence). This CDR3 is CASRTSGANTGELFF. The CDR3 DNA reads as TGTGCCAGTAGAACTAGCGGGGCGAACACCGGGGAGCTGTTTTTT.

The CDR3 here is CASSPGLTSGRNEQFF. The CDR3 DNA sequence: TGTGCCAGCAGCCCTGGTTTAACTAGCGGGAGGAATGAGCAGTTCTTC. V and J are TRBV11-2 and TRBJ2-1; 12 bases line up with TRBD2. The CDR3 totals 16 residues. V was clipped by 5 bases and J by 7 bases; unmatched bases: 9. Per germline, CDR1 SGHAT and CDR2 FQNNGV.

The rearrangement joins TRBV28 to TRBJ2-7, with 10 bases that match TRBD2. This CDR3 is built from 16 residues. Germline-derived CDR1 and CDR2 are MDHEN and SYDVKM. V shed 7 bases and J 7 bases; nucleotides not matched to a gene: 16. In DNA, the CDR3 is TGTGCCAGCACCCCTTCTTTCCTTCTAGCGGGAGATGAGCAGTACTTC. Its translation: CASTPSFLLAGDEQYF.

CDR3 bases: TGTGCCAGCAGTTTTGTGAGTTCCCTATACGAGCAGTACTTC. Amino acid sequence: CASSFVSSLYEQYF. The gene calls are TRBV28 and TRBJ2-7; the D is unclear. The V gene's germline CDR1 is MDHEN and CDR2 SYDVKM. Trimming pared 3 bases from V and 4 bases from J, leaving 13 bases between. The CDR3 totals 14 residues.

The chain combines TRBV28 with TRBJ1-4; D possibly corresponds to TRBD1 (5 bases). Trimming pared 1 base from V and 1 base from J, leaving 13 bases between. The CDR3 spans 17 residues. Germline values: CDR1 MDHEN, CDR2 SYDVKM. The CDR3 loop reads CASSLFQGIGTNEKLFF. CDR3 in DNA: TGTGCCAGCAGTTTATTTCAGGGTATTGGAACTAATGAAAAACTGTTTTTT.

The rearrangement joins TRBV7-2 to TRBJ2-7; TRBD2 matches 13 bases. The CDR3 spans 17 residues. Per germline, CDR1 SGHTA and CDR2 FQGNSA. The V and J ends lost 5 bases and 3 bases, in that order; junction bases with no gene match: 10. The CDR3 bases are TGTGCCAGCAGCCTAGGACTAGCGGGAGAATTTTTCTACGAGCAGTACTTC. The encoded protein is CASSLGLAGEFFYEQYF. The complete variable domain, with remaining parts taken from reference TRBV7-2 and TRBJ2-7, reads GAGVSQSPSNKVTEKGKDVELRCDPISGHTALYWYRQSLGQGLEFLIYFQGNSAPDKSGLPSDRFSAERTGGSVSTLTIQRTQQEDSAVYLCASSLGLAGEFFYEQYFGPGTRLTVT.

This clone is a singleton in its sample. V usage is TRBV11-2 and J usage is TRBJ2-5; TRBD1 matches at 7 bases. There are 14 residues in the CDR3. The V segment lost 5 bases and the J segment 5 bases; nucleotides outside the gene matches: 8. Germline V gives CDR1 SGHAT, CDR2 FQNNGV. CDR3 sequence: CASSVTGPRETQYF. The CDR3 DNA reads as TGTGCCAGCAGCGTGACAGGGCCGCGTGAGACCCAGTACTTC.

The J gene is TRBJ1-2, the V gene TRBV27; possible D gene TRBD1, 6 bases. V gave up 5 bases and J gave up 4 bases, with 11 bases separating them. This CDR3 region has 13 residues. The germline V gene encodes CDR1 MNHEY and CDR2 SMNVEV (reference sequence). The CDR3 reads CASSTDSVYGYTF. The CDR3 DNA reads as TGTGCCAGCAGTACGGACAGTGTCTATGGCTACACCTTC.

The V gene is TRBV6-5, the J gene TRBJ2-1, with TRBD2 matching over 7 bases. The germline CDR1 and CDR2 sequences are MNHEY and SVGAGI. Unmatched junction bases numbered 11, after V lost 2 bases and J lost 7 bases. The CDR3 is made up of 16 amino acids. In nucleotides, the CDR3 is TGTGCCAGCAGTTACCACGGGGGAGGGCCTTGGAATGAGCAGTTCTTC. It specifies CASSYHGGGPWNEQFF.

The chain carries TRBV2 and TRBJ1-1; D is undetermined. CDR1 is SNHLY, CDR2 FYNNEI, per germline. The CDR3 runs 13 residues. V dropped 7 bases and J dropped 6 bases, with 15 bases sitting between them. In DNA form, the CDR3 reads TGTGCCAGCAAGTCCGAGGTCATACCTGAAGCTTTCTTT. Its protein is CASKSEVIPEAFF.

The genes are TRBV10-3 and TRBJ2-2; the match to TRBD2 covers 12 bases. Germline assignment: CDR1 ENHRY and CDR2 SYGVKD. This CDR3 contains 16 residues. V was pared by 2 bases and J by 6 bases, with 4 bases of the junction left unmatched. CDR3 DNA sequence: TGTGCCATCAGTGAGACGACTAGCGGGAGTTCCGGGGAGCTGTTTTTT. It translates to CAISETTSGSSGELFF.

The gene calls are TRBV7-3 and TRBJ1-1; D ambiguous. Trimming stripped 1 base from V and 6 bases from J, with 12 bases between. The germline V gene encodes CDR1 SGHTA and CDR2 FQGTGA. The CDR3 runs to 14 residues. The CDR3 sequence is CASSLMAFTSEAFF. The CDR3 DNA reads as TGTGCCAGCAGCTTAATGGCTTTCACCTCTGAAGCTTTCTTT.

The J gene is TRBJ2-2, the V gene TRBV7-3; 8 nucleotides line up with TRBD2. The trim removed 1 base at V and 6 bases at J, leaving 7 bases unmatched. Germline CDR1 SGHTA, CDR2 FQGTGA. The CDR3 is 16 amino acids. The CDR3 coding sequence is TGTGCCAGCAGCTTAAGAAGCGGGAGCATAGCCGGGGAGCTGTTTTTT. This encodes CASSLRSGSIAGELFF.